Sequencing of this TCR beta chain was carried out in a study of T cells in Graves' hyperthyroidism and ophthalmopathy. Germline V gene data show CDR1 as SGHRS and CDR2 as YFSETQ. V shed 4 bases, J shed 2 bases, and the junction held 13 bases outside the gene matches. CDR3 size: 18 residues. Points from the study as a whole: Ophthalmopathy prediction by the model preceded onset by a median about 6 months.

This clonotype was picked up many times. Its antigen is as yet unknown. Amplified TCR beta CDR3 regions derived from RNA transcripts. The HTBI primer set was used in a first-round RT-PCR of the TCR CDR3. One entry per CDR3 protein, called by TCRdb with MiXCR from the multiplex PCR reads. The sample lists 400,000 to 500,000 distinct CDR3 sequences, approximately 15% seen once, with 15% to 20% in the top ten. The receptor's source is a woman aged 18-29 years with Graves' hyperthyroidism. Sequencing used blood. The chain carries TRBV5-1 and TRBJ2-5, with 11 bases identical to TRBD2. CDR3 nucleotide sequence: TGCGCCAGCAGCCTACGACCTACTAGCGGGGGATTACAAGAGACCCAGTACTTC. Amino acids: CASSLRPTSGGLQETQYF. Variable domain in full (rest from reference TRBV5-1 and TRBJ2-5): KAGVTQTPRYLIKTRGQQVTLSCSPISGHRSVSWYQQTPGQGLQFLFEYFSETQRNKGNFPGRFSGRQFSNSRSEMNVSTLELGDSALYLCASSLRPTSGGLQETQYFGPGTRLLVL.